The 12 T cell receptor beta chains in this list originate from one sample, sequenced in a study of blood T cell repertoires in COVID-19. Profiled with immunoSEQ multiplex PCR; TCRdb holds only in-frame clones, not every one. The sample lists about 140,000 clones, roughly 90% occurring once. The source material was peripheral blood. The receptors here all came from a man in his 70s with acute or convalescent COVID-19.

The chain employs TRBV29-1 and TRBJ1-1, with D possibly being TRBD1 (6 bases). With 6 bases removed from V and 1 base from J, the gap between germline ends came to 9 bases. Per the germline V gene, CDR1 is SQVTM and CDR2 is ANQGSEA. CDR3 length: 12 residues. The CDR3 coding sequence is TGCAGCGTCCTGGACAGGAACACTGAAGCTTTCTTT. Its translation: CSVLDRNTEAFF.

The rearrangement links TRBV24-1 to TRBJ1-5; 9 bases are shared with TRBD1. The CDR3 covers 17 residues. The V segment lost 4 bases and the J segment 2 bases; nucleotides outside the gene matches: 8. CDR1 is KGHDR, CDR2 SFDVKD, per germline. CDR3 nucleotide sequence: TGTGCCACCAGTGAACCTACAGGGGGCCGGGGCAATCAGCCCCAGCATTTT. Translating it yields CATSEPTGGRGNQPQHF.

This chain uses TRBV28 with TRBJ1-5; 7 bases align to TRBD1. CDR3 length: 14 residues. The germline V gene has CDR1 MDHEN and CDR2 SYDVKM. Germline trimming cut 4 bases from V and 5 bases from J; bases unmatched to any gene: 5. CDR3 DNA: TGTGCCAGCAGTTCTCATCAGGGGGATCAGCCCCAGCATTTT. It is translated as CASSSHQGDQPQHF.

CDR3 amino acids: CASTPPFGGYTF. The CDR3 DNA sequence: TGTGCCAGCACCCCCCCCTTCGGTGGCTACACCTTC. The chain uses TRBV12-3 or TRBV12-4 and TRBJ1-2; no firm D call. This CDR3 has 12 amino acids. V lost 7 bases, J lost 7 bases, and 13 bases lay in between.

The chain is built from TRBV16 and TRBJ1-2, with D possibly matching TRBD1 (5 bases). Germline V gene lookup returns CDR1 KGHSY and CDR2 FQNENV. This CDR3 spans 15 amino acids. Trimming removed 2 bases at V and 7 bases at J, with 17 bases between. The CDR3 region has the DNA TGTGCCAGCAGCCAAGATCGAGGCCAGGGCGGTGGCTACACCTTC. Amino acid sequence: CASSQDRGQGGGYTF. The complete variable domain, with remaining parts taken from reference TRBV16 and TRBJ1-2, reads GEEVAQTPKHLVRGEGQKAKLYCAPIKGHSYVFWYQQVLKNEFKFLISFQNENVFDETGMPKERFSAKCLPNSPCSLEIQATKLEDSAVYFCASSQDRGQGGGYTFGSGTRLTVV.

The rearrangement links TRBV7-2 to TRBJ2-3; 8 nucleotides align to TRBD2. From germline, CDR1 is SGHTA and CDR2 FQGNSA. The ends lost 2 bases at V and 6 bases at J; junction bases unmatched: 7. The CDR3 contains 15 residues. The CDR3 bases are TGTGCCAGCAGCTTAAATTCGGGGGGGATGGATACGCAGTATTTT. Its protein product is CASSLNSGGMDTQYF.

This clone was observed a single time. V usage is TRBV2 and J usage is TRBJ1-1; D possibly corresponds to TRBD1 (6 bases). This CDR3 has 15 residues. V was clipped by 6 bases and J by 3 bases, with 17 bases between them. The germline CDR1 and CDR2 sequences are SNHLY and FYNNEI. The CDR3 bases are TGTGCCAGCAGGAAAAGGGGGGGCCGGGACACTGAAGCTTTCTTT. It is translated as CASRKRGGRDTEAFF.

This clone was recorded a few times. The CDR3 loop reads CASSLAGTGLGGTGELFF. CDR3 sequence (DNA): TGCGCCAGCAGCTTGGCCGGGACAGGCCTTGGGGGCACCGGGGAGCTGTTTTTT. The gene calls are TRBV5-1 and TRBJ2-2; 8 bases are shared with TRBD1. V gave up 0 bases and J gave up 4 bases; unmatched junction bases: 11. Germline CDR1 is SGHRS and CDR2 is YFSETQ. The CDR3 loop spans 18 amino acids.

The gene calls are TRBV28 and TRBJ1-6; weak D call: TRBD1 (6 bases). In germline, CDR1 is MDHEN, CDR2 SYDVKM. V was clipped by 3 bases and J by 7 bases, with 10 bases between them. CDR3 size: 14 residues. This CDR3 reads CASSFGQTNSPLHF. CDR3 bases: TGTGCCAGCAGTTTTGGACAGACGAATTCACCCCTCCACTTT.

This chain links TRBV19 with TRBJ1-2, with a possible D match to TRBD1 (6 bases). Germline V lookup: CDR1 LNHDA, CDR2 SQIVND (reference sequence). V lost 3 bases to trimming and J lost 2 bases, with 10 bases between them. The CDR3 length is 14 residues. This CDR3 is CASSISTGNYGYTF. The CDR3 bases are TGTGCCAGTAGTATCAGTACAGGGAACTATGGCTACACCTTC.

This chain connects TRBV11-1 to TRBJ2-5, with 10 bases matching TRBD1. The CDR3 length is 14 residues. After removal of 5 bases from V and 2 bases from J, the junction contained 2 bases not matched to a gene. Germline V lookup: CDR1 SGHAT, CDR2 FQDESV (reference sequence). The DNA for the CDR3 is TGTGCCAGCAGCCCGGACAGGGGGCAAGAGACCCAGTACTTC. Protein sequence: CASSPDRGQETQYF.

V is TRBV19 and J is TRBJ1-1; 8 positions agree with TRBD1. Germline V gene lookup returns CDR1 LNHDA and CDR2 SQIVND (reference sequence). With V trimmed by 4 bases and J by 4 bases, 8 bases remained unmatched. The CDR3 has 15 residues. CDR3 amino acids: CASSREHRGTTEAFF. For the CDR3, the DNA is TGTGCCAGTAGTAGGGAACACAGGGGGACCACTGAAGCTTTCTTT.